These 25 T cell receptor beta chains originate from one sample sequenced in a study of cytomegalovirus exposure and HLA in healthy donors. The PCR contained 60 Vbeta and 13 Jbeta primers. Only in-frame clones appear in the TCRdb table, and some are missing; sequencing was by immunoSEQ multiplex PCR. The sample records roughly 190,000 clones, about 13% being singletons. The source material was PBMCs. The origin of the receptors is a man in his fifties in good health and CMV-seropositive.

This clone was recorded a few times. The chain uses TRBV7-2 and TRBJ2-5; 14 bases align to TRBD2. V gave up 7 bases and J gave up 9 bases; unmatched junction bases: 16. This CDR3 spans 17 amino acids. The germline V gene has CDR1 SGHTA and CDR2 FQGNSA. CDR3 nucleotides: TGTGCCAGCACCCCGAGAGGACTAGCGGGGGGCTGGGGGGCCCAGTACTTC. Its translation is CASTPRGLAGGWGAQYF. Together with reference TRBV7-2 and TRBJ2-5, the CDR3 gives the full variable domain: GAGVSQSPSNKVTEKGKDVELRCDPISGHTALYWYRQSLGQGLEFLIYFQGNSAPDKSGLPSDRFSAERTGGSVSTLTIQRTQQEDSAVYLCASTPRGLAGGWGAQYFGPGTRLLVL.

This clone appeared a few times. V gene TRBV25-1 combines with J gene TRBJ1-4, with 7 nucleotides matching TRBD1. The CDR3 loop spans 15 amino acids. Trimming took 1 base from V and 7 from J; bases not matched to a gene: 6. Germline V gene sequence: CDR1 MGHDK, CDR2 SYGVNS. The CDR3 loop is CASSEFLGGGEKLFF. The CDR3, as DNA: TGTGCCAGCAGTGAATTTCTAGGGGGCGGTGAAAAACTGTTTTTT.

A few counts support this clone. The J gene is TRBJ2-3, the V gene TRBV6-4; 10 positions match TRBD2. Trimming at V came to 5 bases and at J to 5 bases, leaving 10 bases not matched to a gene. CDR1 and CDR2 from the germline V gene are MRHNA and SNTAGT. CDR3 length: 16 amino acids. The CDR3 nucleotides read TGTGCCAGCAGTCCTGAAGCGGGGGGGCGGGGAGATACGCAGTATTTT. Translating it yields CASSPEAGGRGDTQYF.

This clone has a handful of counts. DNA for the CDR3: TGTGCCAGCAGTTACCGGGAAGGGCTAGGAAACACCATATATTTT. It yields the protein CASSYREGLGNTIYF. This sequence joins TRBV6-5 and TRBJ1-3; no reliable D call. The CDR3 length is 15 residues. Germline loops: CDR1 MNHEY, CDR2 SVGAGI. Trimming took 2 bases from V and 4 from J, leaving 12 bases between them.

V gene TRBV9 combines with J gene TRBJ2-3; TRBD1 agrees at 8 bases. Germline trimming cut 0 bases from V and 1 base from J; bases unmatched to any gene: 4. This CDR3 has 16 residues. Germline-derived CDR1 and CDR2 are SGDLS and YYNGEE. CDR3 sequence: CASSVVLQGGTDTQYF. For the CDR3, the DNA is TGTGCCAGCAGCGTAGTCTTACAGGGGGGCACAGATACGCAGTATTTT.

This rearrangement joins TRBV15 to TRBJ1-4; 10 nucleotides agree with TRBD1. This CDR3 spans 17 amino acids. Losses at the gene ends were 6 bases for V and 3 bases for J; bases not matched to a gene: 10. Germline-derived CDR1 and CDR2 are LNHNV and YYDKDF (reference sequence). This chain's CDR3 is CATRGQGIVGANEKLFF. The CDR3, as DNA: TGTGCCACCAGGGGACAGGGGATTGTCGGAGCTAATGAAAAACTGTTTTTT.

This clone was seen a handful of times. The V call is TRBV6-5, the J call TRBJ2-5; D perhaps matches TRBD1 (5 bases). Between the trimmed V and J ends, which lost 7 bases and 5 bases, there was a span of 17 bases. The length of the CDR3 is 14 residues. Germline CDR1 is MNHEY and CDR2 is SVGAGI. The CDR3 here is CASKKGVAGETQYF. The DNA of the CDR3 is TGTGCCAGCAAAAAAGGGGTAGCAGGGGAGACCCAGTACTTC.

The V call is TRBV18, the J call TRBJ1-4; possible D gene TRBD1, 5 bases. Trimming shortened V by 2 bases and J by 4 bases, and 14 bases separated the two germline ends. The germline V gene encodes CDR1 KGHSH and CDR2 LQKENI. The CDR3 consists of 16 residues. In DNA, the CDR3 is TGTGCCAGCTCACCAAAAATACAGGCCGATAATGAAAAACTGTTTTTT. Its protein is CASSPKIQADNEKLFF.

The chain is built from TRBV11-2 and TRBJ2-5, with TRBD2 matching 10 bases. CDR3 length: 17 residues. V dropped 5 bases and J dropped 5; count of bases not matched to a gene: 14. In germline, CDR1 is SGHAT, CDR2 FQNNGV. The CDR3 here is CASSVRLAGLRGETQYF. Written as DNA, the CDR3 is TGTGCCAGCAGCGTAAGACTAGCGGGTCTACGTGGGGAGACCCAGTACTTC.

This clone was counted between two and nine times. In nucleotides, the CDR3 is TGTGCCAGCAGCGGAAGGGACAGAACTAATGAAAAACTGTTTTTT. Its translation: CASSGRDRTNEKLFF. This chain links TRBV7-2 with TRBJ1-4; 7 nucleotides agree with TRBD1. There are 15 residues in the CDR3. J was trimmed by 1 base and V by 5 bases; bases with no gene match: 4. Germline loops: CDR1 SGHTA, CDR2 FQGNSA.

Judged by abundance, this clone is medium-sized. This chain uses TRBV6-5 with TRBJ1-6; 9 positions match TRBD1. The CDR3 has 15 residues. Germline trimming cut 5 bases from V and 7 bases from J; bases unmatched to any gene: 6. The germline V gene has CDR1 MNHEY and CDR2 SVGAGI. CDR3 in DNA: TGTGCCAGCAGTCTACAGGGGGCGCCGAATTCACCCCTCCACTTT. It yields the protein CASSLQGAPNSPLHF.

This clone was observed a few times. This chain links TRBV7-8 with TRBJ2-3, with 10 bases lining up with TRBD2. After removal of 5 bases from V and 2 bases from J, the junction contained 7 bases not matched to a gene. Germline CDR1 is SGHVS and CDR2 is FQNEAQ. The CDR3 covers 16 residues. The CDR3 DNA is TGTGCCAGCAGCGCGGGACTAGCGCGACCCACAGATACGCAGTATTTT. Translated, it gives CASSAGLARPTDTQYF.

This clone has only a few counts. The chain uses TRBV7-9 and TRBJ2-6; TRBD2 agrees at 8 bases. In germline, CDR1 is SEHNR, CDR2 FQNEAQ (reference sequence). The CDR3 consists of 18 residues. Trimming cost V 1 base and J 0 bases; bases outside gene matches: 5. The CDR3 here is CASSLDRGGLSGANVLTF. Written as DNA, the CDR3 is TGTGCCAGCAGCTTAGATCGGGGGGGCCTCTCTGGGGCCAACGTCCTGACTTTC.

This clone was seen a few times. The chain carries TRBV7-2 and TRBJ2-2; D may be TRBD2 (6 bases). From germline, CDR1 is SGHTA and CDR2 FQGNSA. The CDR3 spans 16 residues. Trimming shortened V by 1 base and J by 0 bases, and 9 bases separated the two germline ends. The CDR3 loop reads CASSLVGGANTGELFF. CDR3 nucleotide sequence: TGTGCCAGCAGCTTAGTTGGAGGGGCGAACACCGGGGAGCTGTTTTTT. Filled out from reference TRBV7-2 and TRBJ2-2, the complete variable domain reads GAGVSQSPSNKVTEKGKDVELRCDPISGHTALYWYRQSLGQGLEFLIYFQGNSAPDKSGLPSDRFSAERTGGSVSTLTIQRTQQEDSAVYLCASSLVGGANTGELFFGEGSRLTVL.

This clone has a handful of counts. The chain joins TRBV30 to TRBJ1-3; D possibly corresponds to TRBD1 (6 bases). CDR1 is GTSNPN, CDR2 SVGIG, per germline (reference sequence). The CDR3 totals 16 residues. Trimming removed 2 bases at V and 0 bases at J, with 14 bases between. This chain's CDR3 is CAWSILGGISGNTIYF. The DNA of the CDR3 is TGTGCCTGGAGTATTTTAGGGGGAATCTCTGGAAACACCATATATTTT.

CDR3 coding DNA: TGTGCCAGCAGTTACTCGGAAATAGCACCAGATACGCAGTATTTT. Translating it yields CASSYSEIAPDTQYF. The rearrangement joins TRBV6-6 to TRBJ2-3, with D uncertain. From germline, CDR1 is MNHNY and CDR2 SVGAGI (reference sequence). This CDR3 has 15 residues. Between the trimmed V and J ends, which lost 0 bases and 4 bases, there was a span of 11 bases.

The chain combines TRBV18 with TRBJ2-7; TRBD2 might be the D (5 bases). Trimming cost V 4 bases and J 3 bases, with 10 bases left between them. The germline gives CDR1 KGHSH, CDR2 LQKENI. The length of the CDR3 is 13 residues. CDR3 sequence (DNA): TGTGCCAGCTCACGGACTGGGATCTACGAGCAGTACGTC. It is translated as CASSRTGIYEQYV.

This clone was found a few times. The CDR3 region has the DNA TGTGCCAGCAGCCAAGGGGAGCGGGGGGCTTTCATCTACAATGAGCAGTTCTTC. It is translated as CASSQGERGAFIYNEQFF. The rearrangement joins TRBV11-3 to TRBJ2-1; TRBD2 agrees at 9 bases. Germline CDR1 and CDR2: SGHNT and YENEEA. The V gene end was trimmed by 5 bases and the J gene end by 3 bases; junction bases not matched to a gene: 14. The CDR3 is 18 residues long.

CDR3 DNA: TGTGCCAGCAGCGCTCCCCCTGGGGCCAACGTCCTGACTTTC. Translating gives CASSAPPGANVLTF. This chain uses TRBV9 with TRBJ2-6, with D unresolved. This CDR3 region has 14 residues. Trimming cost V 3 bases and J 2 bases, with 6 bases left between them. Germline V gene data show CDR1 as SGDLS and CDR2 as YYNGEE.

The J gene is TRBJ2-3, the V gene TRBV6-1, with 7 bases identical to TRBD2. The CDR3 is 14 amino acids. CDR1 and CDR2 from the germline V gene are MNHNS and SASEGT. Trimming cost V 7 bases and J 0 bases; bases outside gene matches: 4. The CDR3 DNA reads as TGTGCCAGCACGCGGGGGACTAGCACAGATACGCAGTATTTT. Translating it yields CASTRGTSTDTQYF.

This clone has just a few counts. The genes are TRBV4-1 and TRBJ1-2; TRBD1 aligns across 10 bases. V lost 0 bases and J lost 5; bases outside the gene matches: 3. From germline, CDR1 is MGHRA and CDR2 YSYEKL. This CDR3 is 15 amino acids long. The chain's CDR3 is CASSQEDRGGYGYTF. CDR3 bases: TGCGCCAGCAGCCAAGAGGACAGGGGGGGGTATGGCTACACCTTC.

This clone was found a few times. The CDR3 DNA is TGTGCCAGCAGCCTGAACTTTGCGGGAGGCACAGATACGCAGTATTTT. As protein: CASSLNFAGGTDTQYF. The chain joins TRBV11-3 to TRBJ2-3; TRBD2 agrees at 7 bases. Trimming at V came to 5 bases and at J to 1 base, leaving 9 bases not matched to a gene. The CDR3 is 16 residues long. Looked up from germline, CDR1 is SGHNT and CDR2 is YENEEA.

This clone showed up just a few times. The sample holds other DNA sequences that translate to the same CDR3. The chain joins TRBV2 to TRBJ2-5; 11 bases align to TRBD2. Per germline, CDR1 SNHLY and CDR2 FYNNEI. The CDR3 has 14 residues. V was clipped by 7 bases and J by 5 bases; unmatched bases: 6. CDR3 in amino acids: CASNVAGGRETQYF. CDR3 DNA sequence: TGTGCCAGCAACGTAGCGGGAGGGAGGGAGACCCAGTACTTC. The full variable domain, in which reference TRBV2 and TRBJ2-5 provide the parts outside the CDR3, is EPEVTQTPSHQVTQMGQEVILRCVPISNHLYFYWYRQILGQKVEFLVSFYNNEISEKSEIFDDQFSVERPDGSNFTLKIRSTKLEDSAMYFCASNVAGGRETQYFGPGTRLLVL.

This chain connects TRBV9 to TRBJ2-2, with D possibly matching TRBD2 (6 bases). This CDR3 has 16 amino acids. With 0 bases removed from V and 6 bases from J, the gap between germline ends came to 15 bases. Germline-derived CDR1 and CDR2 are SGDLS and YYNGEE. For the CDR3, the DNA is TGTGCCAGCAGCGTAGGAGGGAAGGAGCGGGCCGGGGAGCTGTTTTTT. This sequence encodes CASSVGGKERAGELFF. The full variable domain, completed using reference TRBV9 and TRBJ2-2, is DSGVTQTPKHLITATGQRVTLRCSPRSGDLSVYWYQQSLDQGLQFLIQYYNGEERAKGNILERFSAQQFPDLHSELNLSSLELGDSALYFCASSVGGKERAGELFFGEGSRLTVL.

This chain connects TRBV11-2 to TRBJ2-1; D possibly corresponds to TRBD2 (5 bases). The ends were cut back, 1 base at V and 8 bases at J, with 9 bases in the middle. Looked up from germline, CDR1 is SGHAT and CDR2 is FQNNGV. The CDR3 has 13 amino acids. CDR3: CASSLAGIDEQFF. The CDR3 nucleotides read TGTGCCAGCAGCTTAGCGGGAATCGATGAGCAGTTCTTC.